This T cell receptor (beta chain) appears in the sequencing data of a study of cytomegalovirus exposure and HLA in healthy donors. Findings and limits, study-wide: Immune exposure information available was restricted to CMV serostatus. The study designated 150 or so TCR beta chains cytomegalovirus-associated.

V lost 0 bases and J lost 4; bases outside the gene matches: 4. This CDR3 contains 16 residues. The germline CDR1 and CDR2 sequences are PRHDT and FYEKMQ (reference sequence). This clone showed up just once. Its antigen remains unknown. In the PCR, 60 Vbeta and 13 Jbeta primers were used. Sequencing was performed with immunoSEQ multiplex PCR; in TCRdb, only in-frame clones are kept and a portion is missing. The sample consists of 150,000 to 200,000 clones, 70% to 85% of them appearing once. The source is a male donor in good health and CMV-seronegative. V usage is TRBV13 and J usage is TRBJ2-2; 8 bases map to TRBD2. Sequenced input: PBMCs. CDR3 sequence (DNA): TGTGCCAGCAGCTTAGGAGCGGGGGTATCCACCGGGGAGCTGTTTTTT. It codes for CASSLGAGVSTGELFF.